This entry lists 4 T cell receptor beta chains sequenced from one sample in a study of blood T cell repertoires in COVID-19. The data were produced by immunoSEQ multiplex PCR, yet TCRdb's version contains in-frame clones alone and is incomplete. This table holds about 200,000 clones, about 80% found once. Source material: PBMCs or T cells enriched from blood (not recorded which). The receptors shown here come from a man aged 40-50 years who had recovered from COVID-19.

The rearrangement uses TRBV18 and TRBJ1-1; 8 nucleotides match TRBD1. With 2 bases clipped from V and 1 base from J, the junction kept 3 bases outside the gene matches. CDR1 and CDR2 from the germline V gene are KGHSH and LQKENI. CDR3 size: 15 residues. CDR3 sequence reads: CASSPGTGSNTEAFF. In nucleotides, the CDR3 is TGTGCCAGCTCACCAGGGACAGGTTCGAACACTGAAGCTTTCTTT. Filled out from reference TRBV18 and TRBJ1-1, the complete variable domain reads NAGVMQNPRHLVRRRGQEARLRCSPMKGHSHVYWYRQLPEEGLKFMVYLQKENIIDESGMPKERFSAEFPKEGPSILRIQQVVRGDSAAYFCASSPGTGSNTEAFFGQGTRLTVV.

The chain joins TRBV18 to TRBJ2-7; D is perhaps TRBD2 (5 bases). The V gene lost 1 base and the J gene lost 3 bases, with 13 bases spanning the gap. The CDR3 covers 15 residues. Germline lookup yields CDR1 KGHSH and CDR2 LQKENI. The DNA for the CDR3 is TGTGCCAGCTCACCACTGACGGGATTGATCTACGAGCAGTACTTC. It codes for CASSPLTGLIYEQYF. The whole variable domain, remainder taken from reference TRBV18 and TRBJ2-7, is NAGVMQNPRHLVRRRGQEARLRCSPMKGHSHVYWYRQLPEEGLKFMVYLQKENIIDESGMPKERFSAEFPKEGPSILRIQQVVRGDSAAYFCASSPLTGLIYEQYFGPGTRLTVT.

This chain links TRBV6-2 or TRBV6-3 with TRBJ1-5; D may be TRBD1 (5 bases). Germline CDR1 reads MNHEY; CDR2 reads SVGEGT. V was pared by 6 bases and J by 3 bases, with 9 bases between. This CDR3 region has 13 residues. CDR3 coding DNA: TGTGCCAGCAGCGACAGCTTCAATCAGCCCCAGCATTTT. Translated: CASSDSFNQPQHF.

The chain links TRBV13 to TRBJ2-2; 9 positions agree with TRBD1. The V and J ends lost 0 bases and 3 bases, in that order; junction bases with no gene match: 8. Germline V lookup: CDR1 PRHDT, CDR2 FYEKMQ (reference sequence). The CDR3 is 18 residues long. The CDR3 loop is CASSLGDGRTGDTGELFF. The CDR3 nucleotides read TGTGCCAGCAGCTTAGGGGACGGGAGGACAGGGGACACCGGGGAGCTGTTTTTT.